This TCR beta chain was identified in a study of early T cells in non-severe SARS-CoV-2 infection. About the research overall: Unsorted whole-blood RNA was sequenced in bulk, leaving chains unpaired.

This clonotype was counted at least ten times. This CDR3 contains 15 residues. Unique molecular identifiers tagged individual cDNA molecules. From the 5' RACE reads, TCRdb called clonotypes with MiXCR, one entry per CDR3 protein. The sample consists of fewer than 50,000 distinct CDR3 sequences, under 7% of them appearing once. This chain uses TRBV21-1 with TRBJ1-6; TRBD1 is the table's D call and was not checked against the DNA. TRBV21-1 represents a pseudogene. This sample comprised whole blood, obtained at baseline. This TCR derives from an adult who was a healthcare worker with PCR-confirmed SARS-CoV-2 infection or an uninfected control (not recorded which). In DNA, the CDR3 is TGTGCCAGCAGGAACGCCCCGGGAGTAAATTCACCCCTCCACTTT. As protein: CASRNAPGVNSPLHF.